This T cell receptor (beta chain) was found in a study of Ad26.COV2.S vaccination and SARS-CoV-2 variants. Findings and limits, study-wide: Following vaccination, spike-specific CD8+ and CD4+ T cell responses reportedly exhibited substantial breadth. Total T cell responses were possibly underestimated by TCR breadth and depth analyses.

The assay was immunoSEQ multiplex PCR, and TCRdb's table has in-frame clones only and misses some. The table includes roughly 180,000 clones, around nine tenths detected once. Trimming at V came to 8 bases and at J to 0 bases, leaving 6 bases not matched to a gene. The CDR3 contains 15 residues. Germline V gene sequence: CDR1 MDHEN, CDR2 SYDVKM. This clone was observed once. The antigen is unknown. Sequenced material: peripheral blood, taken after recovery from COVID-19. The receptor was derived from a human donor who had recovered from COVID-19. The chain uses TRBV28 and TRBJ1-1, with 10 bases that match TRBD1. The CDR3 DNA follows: TGTGCCAGCCATTGGACAGGGGGAGTGAACACTGAAGCTTTCTTT. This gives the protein CASHWTGGVNTEAFF.